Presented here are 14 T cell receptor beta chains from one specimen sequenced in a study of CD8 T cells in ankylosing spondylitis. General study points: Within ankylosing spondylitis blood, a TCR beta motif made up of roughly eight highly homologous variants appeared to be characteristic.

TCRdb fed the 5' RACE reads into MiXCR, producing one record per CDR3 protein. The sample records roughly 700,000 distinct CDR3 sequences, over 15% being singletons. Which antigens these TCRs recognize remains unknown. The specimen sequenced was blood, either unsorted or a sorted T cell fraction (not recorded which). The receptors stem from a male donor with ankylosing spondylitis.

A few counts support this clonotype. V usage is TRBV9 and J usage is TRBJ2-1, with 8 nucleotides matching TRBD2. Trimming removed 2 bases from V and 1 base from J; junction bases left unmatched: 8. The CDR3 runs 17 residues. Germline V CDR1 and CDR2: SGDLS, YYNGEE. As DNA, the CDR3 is TGTGCCAGCAGCGTTGCTCCCGAGCGGGGGTCCTACAATGAGCAGTTCTTC. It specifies CASSVAPERGSYNEQFF.

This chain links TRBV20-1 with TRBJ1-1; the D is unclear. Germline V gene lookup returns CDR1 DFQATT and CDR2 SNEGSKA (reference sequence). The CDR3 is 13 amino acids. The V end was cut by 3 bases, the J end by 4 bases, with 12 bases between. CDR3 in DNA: TGCAGTGCTAGCCCGATGGTGGTCACTGAAGCTTTCTTT. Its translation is CSASPMVVTEAFF.

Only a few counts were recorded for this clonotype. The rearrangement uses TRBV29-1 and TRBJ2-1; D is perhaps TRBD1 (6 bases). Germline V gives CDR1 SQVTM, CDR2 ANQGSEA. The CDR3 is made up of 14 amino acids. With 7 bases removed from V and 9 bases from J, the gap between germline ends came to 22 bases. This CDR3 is CSGVHPPVQGEQFF. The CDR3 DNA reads TGCAGCGGTGTCCACCCTCCCGTACAGGGTGAGCAGTTCTTC.

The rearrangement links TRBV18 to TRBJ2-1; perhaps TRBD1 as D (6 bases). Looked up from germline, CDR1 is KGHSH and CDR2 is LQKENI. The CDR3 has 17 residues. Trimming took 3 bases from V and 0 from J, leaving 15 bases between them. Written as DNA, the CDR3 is TGTGCCAGCTCACCTTCAGGGGCCCTTAGCTCCTACAATGAGCAGTTCTTC. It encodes CASSPSGALSSYNEQFF.

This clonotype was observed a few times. CDR3 loop: CASSHGRNTEAFF. The CDR3 nucleotides are TGCGCCAGCAGCCACGGACGGAACACTGAAGCTTTCTTT. V and J are TRBV5-1 and TRBJ1-1, with D hard to call. Germline V gene lookup returns CDR1 SGHRS and CDR2 YFSETQ. This CDR3 spans 13 amino acids. Trimming took 4 bases from V and 1 from J, leaving 8 bases between them.

This chain's CDR3 is CASSPKMGTFYNEQFF. In DNA form, the CDR3 reads TGTGCCAGCAGCCCAAAAATGGGGACCTTTTACAATGAGCAGTTCTTC. The chain uses TRBV11-2 and TRBJ2-1, with D possibly being TRBD1 or TRBD2 (5 bases each). The V gene's germline CDR1 is SGHAT and CDR2 FQNNGV. The V and J ends lost 5 bases and 4 bases respectively, with 18 bases between them. The CDR3 sequence is 16 residues long.

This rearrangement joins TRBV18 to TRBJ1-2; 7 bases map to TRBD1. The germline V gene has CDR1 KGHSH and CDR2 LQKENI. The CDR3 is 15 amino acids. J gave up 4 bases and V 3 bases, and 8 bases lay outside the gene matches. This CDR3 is CASSPIRDSFYGYTF. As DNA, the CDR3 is TGTGCCAGCTCACCGATTCGGGACAGCTTCTATGGCTACACCTTC. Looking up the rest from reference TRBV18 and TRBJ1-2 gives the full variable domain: NAGVMQNPRHLVRRRGQEARLRCSPMKGHSHVYWYRQLPEEGLKFMVYLQKENIIDESGMPKERFSAEFPKEGPSILRIQQVVRGDSAAYFCASSPIRDSFYGYTFGSGTRLTVV.

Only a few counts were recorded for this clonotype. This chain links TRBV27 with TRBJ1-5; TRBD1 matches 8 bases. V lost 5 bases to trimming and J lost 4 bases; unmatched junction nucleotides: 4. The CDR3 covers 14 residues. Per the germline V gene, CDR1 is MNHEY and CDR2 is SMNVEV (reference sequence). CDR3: CASSVQGANQPQHF. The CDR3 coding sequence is TGTGCCAGCAGTGTGCAGGGGGCGAATCAGCCCCAGCATTTT.

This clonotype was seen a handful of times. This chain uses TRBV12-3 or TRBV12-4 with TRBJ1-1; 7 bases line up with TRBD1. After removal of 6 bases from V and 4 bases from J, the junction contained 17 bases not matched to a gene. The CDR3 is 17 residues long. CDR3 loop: CASSPPRQGRGVTEAFF. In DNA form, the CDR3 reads TGTGCCAGCAGCCCACCCAGACAGGGAAGGGGGGTCACTGAAGCTTTCTTT.

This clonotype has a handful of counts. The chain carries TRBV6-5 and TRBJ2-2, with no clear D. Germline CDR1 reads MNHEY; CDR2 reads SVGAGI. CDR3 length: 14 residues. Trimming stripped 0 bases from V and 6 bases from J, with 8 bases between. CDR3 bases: TGTGCCAGCAGTTACTCAGCCGACGCCGGGGAGCTGTTTTTT. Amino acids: CASSYSADAGELFF.

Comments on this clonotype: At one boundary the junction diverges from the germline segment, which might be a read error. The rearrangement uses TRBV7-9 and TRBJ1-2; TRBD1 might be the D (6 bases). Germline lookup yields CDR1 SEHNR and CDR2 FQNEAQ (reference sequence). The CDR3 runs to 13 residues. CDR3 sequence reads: CASSLDRVNGHTF. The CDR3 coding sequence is TGTGCCAGCAGCTTAGACAGGGTGAATGGCCACACCTTC.

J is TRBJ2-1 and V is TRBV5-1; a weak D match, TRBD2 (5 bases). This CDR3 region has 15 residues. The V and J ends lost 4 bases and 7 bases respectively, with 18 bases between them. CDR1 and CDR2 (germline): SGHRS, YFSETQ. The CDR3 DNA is TGCGCCAGCAGCCGTTACCGGGATCCAAAAAATGAGCAGTTCTTC. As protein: CASSRYRDPKNEQFF. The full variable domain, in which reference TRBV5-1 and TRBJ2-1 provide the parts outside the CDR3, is KAGVTQTPRYLIKTRGQQVTLSCSPISGHRSVSWYQQTPGQGLQFLFEYFSETQRNKGNFPGRFSGRQFSNSRSEMNVSTLELGDSALYLCASSRYRDPKNEQFFGPGTRLTVL.

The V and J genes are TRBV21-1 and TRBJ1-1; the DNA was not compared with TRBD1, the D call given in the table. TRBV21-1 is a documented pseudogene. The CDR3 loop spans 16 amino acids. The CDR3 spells CASSKEAYGGNTEAFF. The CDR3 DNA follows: TGTGCCAGCAGCAAAGAGGCTTATGGGGGGAACACTGAAGCTTTCTTT.

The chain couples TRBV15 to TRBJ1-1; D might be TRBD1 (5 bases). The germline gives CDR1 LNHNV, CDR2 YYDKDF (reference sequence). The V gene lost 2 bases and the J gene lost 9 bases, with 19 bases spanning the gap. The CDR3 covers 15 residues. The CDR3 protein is CATSRPATGDVQAFF. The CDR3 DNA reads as TGTGCCACCAGCAGACCCGCCACGGGGGATGTACAAGCTTTCTTT.